Sequencing of this TCR beta chain was carried out in a study of OX40 agonist ivuxolimab in advanced cancers. This clone showed up just once. What it binds is not known. This sample includes further DNA sequences coding for the same CDR3. The length of the CDR3 is 13 residues. Germline V gene lookup returns CDR1 SEHNR and CDR2 FQNEAQ (reference sequence). V gave up 1 base and J gave up 3 bases, with 5 bases separating them. Regarding the study as a whole: CD8+ T cells averaged more expanded clones than CD4+.

Method: immunoSEQ multiplex PCR; TCRdb's copy keeps in-frame clones and lacks some. Of some 140,000 clones in the sample, under 95% were seen once. This receptor was taken from an adult with an advanced solid tumor such as melanoma, head and neck, liver or kidney cancer. Sequencing was performed on CD4+ or CD8+ T cells sorted from blood, taken in a trial of the OX40 agonist ivuxolimab. The chain couples TRBV7-9 to TRBJ2-3, with unresolved D. CDR3: CASSLGSTDTQYF. CDR3 DNA sequence: TGTGCCAGCAGCTTAGGGTCTACAGATACGCAGTATTTT.